The present entry profiles one T cell receptor (beta chain) with its context. Source study methods: Reference gene primer amplification yielded estimated nucleated cell counts. The method was immunoSEQ multiplex PCR; TCRdb's version includes in-frame clones alone and lacks a portion of them. V and J calls plus clone size are reproduced from that table; the DNA served to infer D and trimming. Of about 220,000 clones listed, 85% to 90% were seen once; the top ten hold roughly 3%. Across about two dozen US areas, participants ranged in age from about 18 to 90 years. Participant-given clinical history determined each cohort assignment. These data belong to a study of blood T cell repertoires in COVID-19. The CDR3 extends over 14 amino acids. CDR1 SGHNT and CDR2 YYREEE come from the germline V gene (reference sequence). J lost 4 bases, V lost 4 bases, and 5 bases had no gene match.

The V gene is TRBV5-4, the J gene TRBJ1-3; TRBD1 matches 7 bases. The material sequenced was PBMCs or T cells enriched from blood (not recorded which). This receptor was taken from a woman between 18 and 29 years old in a cohort exposed to, infected with or recovered from COVID-19 (not recorded which). The CDR3 nucleotides read TGTGCCAGCAGCCCAGGGGGTTCCGGAAACACCATATATTTT. It yields the protein CASSPGGSGNTIYF.